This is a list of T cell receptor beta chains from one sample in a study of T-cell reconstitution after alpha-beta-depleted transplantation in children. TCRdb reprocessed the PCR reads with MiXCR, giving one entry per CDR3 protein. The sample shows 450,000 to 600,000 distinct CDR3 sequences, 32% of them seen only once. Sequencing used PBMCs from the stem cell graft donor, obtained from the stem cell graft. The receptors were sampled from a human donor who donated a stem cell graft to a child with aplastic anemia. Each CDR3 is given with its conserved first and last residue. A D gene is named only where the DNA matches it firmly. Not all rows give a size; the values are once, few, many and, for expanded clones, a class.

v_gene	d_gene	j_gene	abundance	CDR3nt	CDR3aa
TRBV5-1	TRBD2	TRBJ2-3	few	TGCGCCAGCAGGCCCGGGACTAGCGGGACAGATACGCAGTATTTT	CASRPGTSGTDTQYF
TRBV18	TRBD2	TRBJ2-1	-	TGTGCCAGCTCAACACCGGGACTAGCGCAGATAGGTGAGCAGTTCTTC	CASSTPGLAQIGEQFF
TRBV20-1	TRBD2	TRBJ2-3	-	TGCAGTGCTCCACCGGGACTAGCGGGGAGGGGCACAGATACGCAGTATTTT	CSAPPGLAGRGTDTQYF
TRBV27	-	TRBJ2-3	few	TGTGCCAGCAGTTTAGCGGTTACCTTCACAGATACGCAGTATTTT	CASSLAVTFTDTQYF
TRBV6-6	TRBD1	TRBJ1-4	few	TGTGCCAGCAGTTGGGGACAGGGGAAACTGTTTTTT	CASSWGQGKLFF
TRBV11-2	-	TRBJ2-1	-	TGTGCCAGCAGCCAGGACCCTGGTTTCGATGAGCAGTTCTTC	CASSQDPGFDEQFF
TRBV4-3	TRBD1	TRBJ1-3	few	TGCGCCAGCAGCCAAGACCGGAGCCCAGGGGGCCCCTCTGGAAACACCATATATTTT	CASSQDRSPGGPSGNTIYF
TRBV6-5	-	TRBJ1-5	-	TGTGCCAGCAGTCCTCGCGGTGGGGGCAATCAGCCCCAGCATTTT	CASSPRGGGNQPQHF
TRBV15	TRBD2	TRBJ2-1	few	TGTGCCACCAGCTCCTTGCTAGCGGGAGGATTAGGGGACAATGAGCAGTTCTTC	CATSSLLAGGLGDNEQFF
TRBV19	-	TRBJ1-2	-	TGTGCCAGTAGAATGACAGGAAACTATGGCTACACCTTC	CASRMTGNYGYTF
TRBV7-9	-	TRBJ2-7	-	TGTGCCAGCAGCCCTCTGAGGGTGGGAGAAACCTACGAGCAGTACTTC	CASSPLRVGETYEQYF
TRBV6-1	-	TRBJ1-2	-	TGTGCCAGCAGCCCCGTTGTTCAGGGACTCTATGGCTACACCTTC	CASSPVVQGLYGYTF
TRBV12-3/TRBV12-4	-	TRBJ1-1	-	TGTGCCAGCAGTTTATTTCTGGCAGAGAACACTGAAGCTTTCTTT	CASSLFLAENTEAFF
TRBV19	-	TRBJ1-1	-	TGTGCCAGTAGTAGGCAGGGGTCCCCTGAAGCTTTCTTT	CASSRQGSPEAFF
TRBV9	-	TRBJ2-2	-	TGTGCCAGCAGCGTAGCTCTCGGCTGGAACACCGGGGAGCTGTTTTTT	CASSVALGWNTGELFF
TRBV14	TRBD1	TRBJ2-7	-	TGTGCCAGCAGCCAGGAGGACAGGCTGCTCTACGAGCAGTACTTC	CASSQEDRLLYEQYF
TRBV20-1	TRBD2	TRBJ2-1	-	TGCAGTTCGTTTCGGGGACTAGCGGGATACAATGAGCAGTTCTTC	CSSFRGLAGYNEQFF
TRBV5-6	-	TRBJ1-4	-	TGTGCCAGCGGCTCTTGGGGAGACAAACTGTTTTTT	CASGSWGDKLFF
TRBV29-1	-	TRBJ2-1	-	TGCAGCAGCCGGCCTTCGAGGAGCTCCTACAATGAGCAGTTCTTC	CSSRPSRSSYNEQFF
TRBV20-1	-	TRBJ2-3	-	TGCAGTGCTAGTGGCGTTAATTATGCAACAGGAGGGCCAGGCACAGATACGCAGTATTTT	CSASGVNYATGGPGTDTQYF
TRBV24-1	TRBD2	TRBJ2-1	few	TGTGCCACCAGTGATCGGACTAGCGCGACCTCCTACAATGAGCAGTTCTTC	CATSDRTSATSYNEQFF
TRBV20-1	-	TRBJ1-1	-	TGCAGTGCTTTGGACAGTTCGAACACTGAAGCTTTCTTT	CSALDSSNTEAFF
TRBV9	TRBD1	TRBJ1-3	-	TGTGCCAGCAGTAACAGGGGTACGAACACCATATATTTT	CASSNRGTNTIYF
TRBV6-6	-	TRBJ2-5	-	TGTGCCAGCACCACGGGTCTGCCGGGGACCCAGTACTTC	CASTTGLPGTQYF
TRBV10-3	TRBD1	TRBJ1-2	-	TGTGCCTCCGGGGACAGGGAGATTAACTATGGCTACACCTTC	CASGDREINYGYTF
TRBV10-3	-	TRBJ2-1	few	TGTGCCATCAAAGCGGGTAGCTCCTACAATGAGCAGTTCTTC	CAIKAGSSYNEQFF
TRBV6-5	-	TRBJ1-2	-	TGTGCCAGCAGTTTAGTCGCAGACTATGGCTACACCTTC	CASSLVADYGYTF
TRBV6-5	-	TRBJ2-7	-	TGTGCCAGCAGTTACAACCAGGGGCCGGGCGAGCAGTACTTC	CASSYNQGPGEQYF
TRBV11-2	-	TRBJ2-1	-	TGTGCCAGCAGCTTAGACGAGGCGCAGTTCTTC	CASSLDEAQFF
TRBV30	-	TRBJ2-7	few	TGTGCCTGGAGTGTATCGGAATATAACTCCTACGAGCAGTACTTC	CAWSVSEYNSYEQYF
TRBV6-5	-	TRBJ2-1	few	TGTGCCAGCAGTCCGCTTTTCGGTGAGCAGTTCTTC	CASSPLFGEQFF
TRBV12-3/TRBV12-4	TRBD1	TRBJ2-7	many	TGTGCCAGCAGTTTGGGACAGGGGGCGAACTACGAGCAGTACTTC	CASSLGQGANYEQYF
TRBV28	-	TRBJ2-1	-	TGTGCCAGCAGTTTAACAGGGAAGGGTTACAATGAGCAGTTCTTC	CASSLTGKGYNEQFF
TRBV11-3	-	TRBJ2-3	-	TGTGCCAGCAGCAAGGCGGCGGGGCGCACAGATACGCAGTATTTT	CASSKAAGRTDTQYF
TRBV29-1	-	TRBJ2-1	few	TGCAGCGTCCGGAGGGGGGGCATCGTGGACAATGAGCAGTTCTTC	CSVRRGGIVDNEQFF
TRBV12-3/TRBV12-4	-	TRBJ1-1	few	TGTGCCAGCAGACCACGGGCGCATGAAGCTTTCTTT	CASRPRAHEAFF
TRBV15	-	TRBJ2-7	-	TGTGCCACCAGCAGAGTCGAAGGGGGGTCCTACGAGCAGTACTTC	CATSRVEGGSYEQYF
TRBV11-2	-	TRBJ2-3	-	TGTGCCAGCAGCTTAGATCCCCTGGGCACAGATACGCAGTATTTT	CASSLDPLGTDTQYF
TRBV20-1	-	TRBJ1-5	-	TGCAGTGCTAGTGGGCAGACGAGCAATCAGCCCCAGCATTTT	CSASGQTSNQPQHF
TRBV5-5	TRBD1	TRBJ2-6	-	TGTGCCAGCAGTGGGCAGGGGGCGCGGGGGGCCAACGTCCTGACTTTC	CASSGQGARGANVLTF
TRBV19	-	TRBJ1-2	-	TGTGCCAGTAGTATAGGAGGTAACATCTATGGCTACACCTTC	CASSIGGNIYGYTF
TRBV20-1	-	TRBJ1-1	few	TGCAGTGCTTCTCGGGTTAACACTGAAGCTTTCTTT	CSASRVNTEAFF
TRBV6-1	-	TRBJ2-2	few	TGTGCCAGCAGCGACTACCAGGGTACCGGGGAGCTGTTTTTT	CASSDYQGTGELFF
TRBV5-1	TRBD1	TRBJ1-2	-	TGCGCCAGCAGCCCTGACCCAGGGGGAAACTATGGCTACACCTTC	CASSPDPGGNYGYTF
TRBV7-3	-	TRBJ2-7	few	TGTGCCAGCAGCTTGCCGGGCCGAAACTCCTACGAGCAGTACTTC	CASSLPGRNSYEQYF
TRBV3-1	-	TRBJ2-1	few	TGTGCCAGCAGCCAATTCGATGGGAATGAGCAGTTCTTC	CASSQFDGNEQFF
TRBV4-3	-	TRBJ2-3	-	TGCGCCAGCAGCCAAGGCTGGGCGGGGACCACAGATACGCAGTATTTT	CASSQGWAGTTDTQYF
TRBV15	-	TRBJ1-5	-	TGTGCCACCAGCAGCAGGACAGCATTCGCCAATCAGCCCCAGCATTTT	CATSSRTAFANQPQHF
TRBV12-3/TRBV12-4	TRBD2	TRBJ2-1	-	TGTGCCAGCAGACCCACTATCGCTAGCGGGAGTGGCGATGAGCAGTTCTTC	CASRPTIASGSGDEQFF
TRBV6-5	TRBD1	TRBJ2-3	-	TGTGCCAGCAGTTCCCATCCGGGACAGGGGGCTGATACGCAGTATTTT	CASSSHPGQGADTQYF
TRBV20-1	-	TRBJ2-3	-	TGCAGTGCTAGCGGGGAGTTTTCGCTGGCTACGCAGTATTTT	CSASGEFSLATQYF
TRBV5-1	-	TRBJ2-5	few	TGCGCCAGCAGCTTGGTAGCAGGGGGAGGAGAGACCCAGTACTTC	CASSLVAGGGETQYF
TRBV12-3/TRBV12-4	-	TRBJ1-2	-	TGTGCCAGCCGGACAGCACTTTACTATGGCTACACCTTC	CASRTALYYGYTF
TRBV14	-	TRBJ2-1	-	TGTGCCAGCAGCCAAGTCTATGGGCTTTTGGATGAGCAGTTCTTC	CASSQVYGLLDEQFF
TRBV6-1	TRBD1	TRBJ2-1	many	TGTGCCAGCAGTGTTGAAACAGGGGGGAGCGATGAGCAGTTCTTC	CASSVETGGSDEQFF
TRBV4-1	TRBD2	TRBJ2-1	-	TGCGCCAGCAGCCACCTAGCGGGAGGGATGTATGAGCAGTTCTTC	CASSHLAGGMYEQFF
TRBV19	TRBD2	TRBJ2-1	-	TGTGCCAGTAAGACCCTTAGCGGGAGGGCCGGCAATGAGCAGTTCTTC	CASKTLSGRAGNEQFF
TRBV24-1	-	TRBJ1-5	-	TGTGCCACCAGTGACCCCACAGGGTCTCAGCCCCAGCATTTT	CATSDPTGSQPQHF
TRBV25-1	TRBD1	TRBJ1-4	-	TGTGCCAGCGCGTACTCGACAGGGTATAGGGAAAAACTGTTTTTT	CASAYSTGYREKLFF